One and the same sample provided the 24 T cell receptor beta chains below, sequenced in a study of blood T cell repertoires in COVID-19. Produced via immunoSEQ multiplex PCR; TCRdb's table is partial and in-frame only. The data hold over 200,000 clones, with approximately 86% observed a single time. Material: peripheral blood. These TCRs come from a man in his forties with acute or convalescent COVID-19.

The chain carries TRBV5-1 and TRBJ2-1, with 10 bases that match TRBD2. The CDR3 consists of 14 residues. The V and J ends lost 8 bases and 7 bases, in that order; junction bases with no gene match: 9. Looked up from germline, CDR1 is SGHRS and CDR2 is YFSETQ. Written as DNA, the CDR3 is TGCGCCAGTTGGGCTAGCGGGAGAATGAATGAGCAGTTCTTC. Translating it yields CASWASGRMNEQFF.

This clone was counted a few times. The rearrangement links TRBV5-4 to TRBJ2-3; 12 bases align to TRBD1. The trim removed 3 bases at V and 6 bases at J, leaving 5 bases unmatched. The germline V gene has CDR1 SGHNT and CDR2 YYREEE (reference sequence). The CDR3 runs 15 residues. In DNA form, the CDR3 reads TGTGCCAGCAGCTGGGGACAGGGGGCCACGGATACGCAGTATTTT. Translation gives CASSWGQGATDTQYF. Full variable domain (missing parts from reference TRBV5-4 and TRBJ2-3): ETGVTQSPTHLIKTRGQQVTLRCSSQSGHNTVSWYQQALGQGPQFIFQYYREEENGRGNFPPRFSGLQFPNYSSELNVNALELDDSALYLCASSWGQGATDTQYFGPGTRLTVL.

The rearrangement links TRBV5-4 to TRBJ2-1; the match to TRBD1 covers 10 bases. The CDR3 spans 16 residues. The J segment lost 5 bases and the V segment lost 2 bases, leaving 7 bases of the junction unmatched. Germline V CDR1 and CDR2: SGHNT, YYREEE (reference sequence). Written as DNA, the CDR3 is TGTGCCAGCAGCTTATTGACAGGGGGCTTGAACAATGAGCAGTTCTTC. Translated: CASSLLTGGLNNEQFF.

The chain is built from TRBV7-2 and TRBJ2-4; 7 bases line up with TRBD2. The CDR3 consists of 15 residues. Germline-derived CDR1 and CDR2 are SGHTA and FQGNSA. V gave up 1 base and J gave up 7 bases; unmatched junction bases: 7. The CDR3 DNA is TGTGCCAGCAGCTTAGTTTCGCGGGAGATGAACATTCAGTACTTC. This sequence encodes CASSLVSREMNIQYF.

The chain has TRBV7-8 and TRBJ1-3; D is perhaps TRBD1 (5 bases). V lost 3 bases and J lost 2, with 8 bases in between. The germline gives CDR1 SGHVS, CDR2 FQNEAQ. The CDR3 has 14 amino acids. CDR3 loop: CASSFQGAGNTIYF. CDR3 bases: TGTGCCAGCAGCTTTCAAGGGGCTGGAAACACCATATATTTT.

The rearrangement uses TRBV18 and TRBJ1-2; D not certain. V dropped 3 bases and J dropped 8 bases, with 31 bases sitting between them. The CDR3 sequence is 19 residues long. The germline gives CDR1 KGHSH, CDR2 LQKENI. CDR3 sequence (DNA): TGTGCCAGCTCACCGGTCGCGGACTACGATTCGCCTCCTCACCCGGGCTACACCTTC. Amino acid sequence: CASSPVADYDSPPHPGYTF.

J is TRBJ2-7 and V is TRBV5-4, with 10 bases fitting TRBD2. The germline V gene encodes CDR1 SGHNT and CDR2 YYREEE (reference sequence). The CDR3 extends over 14 amino acids. V was clipped by 2 bases and J by 2 bases; unmatched bases: 1. The CDR3 protein is CASSFTSGAYEQYF. The CDR3 nucleotides read TGTGCCAGCAGCTTTACTAGCGGGGCCTACGAGCAGTACTTC.

The chain links TRBV19 to TRBJ1-5; no definite D call. Germline V gene data show CDR1 as LNHDA and CDR2 as SQIVND (reference sequence). Trimming cost V 2 bases and J 4 bases, with 12 bases left between them. The CDR3 consists of 15 residues. The CDR3 nucleotides read TGTGCCAGTAGTATATGGGAGGGAGCGAATCAGCCCCAGCATTTT. This encodes CASSIWEGANQPQHF.

The chain recombines TRBV19 with TRBJ2-7; D unclear. Trimming pared 1 base from V and 0 bases from J, leaving 10 bases between. Germline CDR1 is LNHDA and CDR2 is SQIVND (reference sequence). The CDR3 extends over 15 amino acids. The CDR3 nucleotides read TGTGCCAGTAGTATAGCCGCTATGAGCTCCTACGAGCAGTACTTC. Amino acid sequence: CASSIAAMSSYEQYF.

This clone was found a few times. The chain uses TRBV6-5 and TRBJ2-7, with TRBD2 matching 9 bases. The CDR3 sequence is 15 residues long. Germline V lookup: CDR1 MNHEY, CDR2 SVGAGI. V lost 7 bases and J lost 7; bases outside the gene matches: 14. CDR3 sequence: CASTRDKIAGAEQYF. CDR3 bases: TGTGCCAGCACCCGAGACAAAATAGCGGGAGCGGAGCAGTACTTC.

The chain uses TRBV19 and TRBJ1-1; D might be TRBD1 (5 bases). V dropped 5 bases and J dropped 1 base, with 8 bases sitting between them. CDR3 length: 13 residues. The V gene's germline CDR1 is LNHDA and CDR2 SQIVND (reference sequence). CDR3 nucleotide sequence: TGTGCCAGTAGTTTGGACAAGAACACTGAAGCTTTCTTT. Translation gives CASSLDKNTEAFF.

The V call is TRBV14, the J call TRBJ1-1, with 7 bases matching TRBD1. Germline values: CDR1 SGHDN, CDR2 FVKESK. There are 15 residues in the CDR3. The V segment lost 5 bases and the J segment 1 base; nucleotides outside the gene matches: 7. CDR3 residues: CASSGRQGRNTEAFF. CDR3 in DNA: TGTGCCAGCAGCGGACGACAGGGAAGGAACACTGAAGCTTTCTTT.

The chain has TRBV5-1 and TRBJ1-5, with 7 bases fitting TRBD1. This CDR3 spans 13 amino acids. The ends lost 0 bases at V and 14 bases at J; junction bases unmatched: 8. Per germline, CDR1 SGHRS and CDR2 YFSETQ. CDR3 residues: CASSLEPGQLKHF. The CDR3 nucleotides read TGCGCCAGCAGCTTGGAGCCGGGACAGCTAAAGCATTTT.

The V call is TRBV28, the J call TRBJ2-6; TRBD2 might be the D (5 bases). CDR3 size: 17 residues. Trimming removed 6 bases from V and 0 bases from J, with 15 bases in between. Looked up from germline, CDR1 is MDHEN and CDR2 is SYDVKM. The CDR3 nucleotides are TGTGCCAGCAGCCGTGAGGGTCGCTTCTCTGGGGCCAACGTCCTGACTTTC. This gives the protein CASSREGRFSGANVLTF.

CDR3 protein: CASSLDGGTNTEAFF. Written as DNA, the CDR3 is TGCGCCAGCAGCTTGGATGGGGGCACTAACACTGAAGCTTTCTTT. This chain joins TRBV5-1 and TRBJ1-1, with a tentative D call TRBD1 (6 bases). CDR1 is SGHRS and CDR2 is YFSETQ in the germline V gene. This CDR3 is 15 amino acids long. Trimming stripped 0 bases from V and 2 bases from J, with 11 bases between.

V and J are TRBV24-1 and TRBJ1-4, with D hard to call. CDR3 length equals 12 residues. Trimming stripped 0 bases from V and 11 bases from J, with 6 bases between. Germline assignment: CDR1 KGHDR and CDR2 SFDVKD. The chain's CDR3 is CATSDLGLKLFF. In DNA, the CDR3 is TGTGCCACCAGTGATTTGGGGCTCAAACTGTTTTTT.

The genes are TRBV6-5 and TRBJ1-2; 7 bases fit TRBD1. Germline values: CDR1 MNHEY, CDR2 SVGAGI. The CDR3 loop spans 15 amino acids. V gave up 2 bases and J gave up 4 bases; unmatched junction bases: 7. The CDR3 DNA follows: TGTGCCAGCAGTTACCAAAACAGGGGCGGCTATGGCTACACCTTC. Its protein product is CASSYQNRGGYGYTF.

The rearrangement joins TRBV19 to TRBJ1-2; D remains ambiguous. This CDR3 is built from 11 residues. Germline CDR1 LNHDA, CDR2 SQIVND (reference sequence). The germline V and J ends were trimmed by 5 bases and 8 bases, with 9 bases remaining between them. CDR3 coding DNA: TGTGCCAGTAGTGCGACAACGGGCTACACCTTC. It codes for CASSATTGYTF.

The V gene is TRBV27, the J gene TRBJ2-2, with 14 bases fitting TRBD2. CDR1 and CDR2 (germline): MNHEY, SMNVEV (reference sequence). V dropped 8 bases and J dropped 10; count of bases not matched to a gene: 3. The length of the CDR3 is 13 residues. CDR3 in amino acids: CASRLAGGMELFF. In DNA form, the CDR3 reads TGTGCCAGCCGACTAGCGGGAGGGATGGAGCTGTTTTTT.

The rearrangement links TRBV7-9 to TRBJ1-1; TRBD1 matches 9 bases. Germline trimming cut 5 bases from V and 5 bases from J; bases unmatched to any gene: 9. CDR1 and CDR2 from the germline V gene are SEHNR and FQNEAQ (reference sequence). This CDR3 has 15 residues. In DNA, the CDR3 is TGTGCCAGCAGCCCGAGGACAGGGGTCGGGACTGAAGCTTTCTTT. Residues: CASSPRTGVGTEAFF.

This clone has a handful of counts. The chain joins TRBV27 to TRBJ1-1; D is undetermined. The CDR3 covers 17 residues. V lost 5 bases to trimming and J lost 0 bases, with 19 bases between them. Germline V lookup: CDR1 MNHEY, CDR2 SMNVEV (reference sequence). The CDR3 DNA reads TGTGCCAGCAGTCACGCGGCGATCCCTACAATGAACACTGAAGCTTTCTTT. Residues: CASSHAAIPTMNTEAFF.

The CDR3 sequence: CACSGPGNTIYF. The CDR3, as DNA: TGTGCCTGCTCAGGGCCCGGAAACACCATATATTTT. The V and J genes are TRBV30 and TRBJ1-3, with D maybe TRBD1 (5 bases). This CDR3 contains 12 residues. Germline loops: CDR1 GTSNPN, CDR2 SVGIG (reference sequence). V was trimmed by 6 bases and J by 4 bases, leaving 10 bases between them.

This clone showed up just once. The V call is TRBV6-5, the J call TRBJ1-1; D remains ambiguous. The V end was cut by 5 bases, the J end by 6 bases, with 10 bases between. Germline-derived CDR1 and CDR2 are MNHEY and SVGAGI. CDR3 size: 12 residues. The CDR3 DNA reads TGTGCCAGCAGTACGGGTGACGCTGAAGCTTTCTTT. Its protein is CASSTGDAEAFF.

The chain recombines TRBV27 with TRBJ2-7; perhaps TRBD2 as D (6 bases). Trimming took 7 bases from V and 6 from J, leaving 16 bases between them. Germline V gene data show CDR1 as MNHEY and CDR2 as SMNVEV (reference sequence). The CDR3 runs to 13 residues. The DNA for the CDR3 is TGTGCCAGCACCTTTTCCGGGAGTGGCGAGCAGTACTTC. Translating it yields CASTFSGSGEQYF.